This T cell receptor (beta chain) came from a study of identical twins. TCRdb recomputed calls from the 5' RACE reads with MiXCR, one row per CDR3 protein. The sample includes 500,000 to 650,000 distinct CDR3 sequences, less than 9% of them seen just once. Germline loops: CDR1 SEHNR, CDR2 FQNEAQ (reference sequence). V gave up 5 bases and J gave up 2 bases, with 15 bases separating them. This CDR3 comprises 15 residues. This clonotype was seen only a few times. The sample also formed part of further work on yellow fever vaccine responses in identical twins.

The chain employs TRBV7-9 and TRBJ1-2; possibly TRBD1 for D (5 bases). The sample taken for sequencing was PBMCs. The source is a woman under 30 in good health. The CDR3 loop reads CASSPQQETNYGYTF. The CDR3 bases are TGTGCCAGCAGCCCTCAACAGGAGACAAACTATGGCTACACCTTC.